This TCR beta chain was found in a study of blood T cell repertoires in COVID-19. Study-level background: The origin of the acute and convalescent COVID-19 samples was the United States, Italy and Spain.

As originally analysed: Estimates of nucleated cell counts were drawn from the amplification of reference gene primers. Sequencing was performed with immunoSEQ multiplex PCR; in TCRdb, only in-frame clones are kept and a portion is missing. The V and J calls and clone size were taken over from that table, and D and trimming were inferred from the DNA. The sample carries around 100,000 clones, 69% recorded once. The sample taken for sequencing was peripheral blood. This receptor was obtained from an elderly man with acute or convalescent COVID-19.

The CDR3 DNA reads as TGTGCCAGCAGCCAGGGGGGTTCTAATGAAAAACTGTTTTTT. Amino acids: CASSQGGSNEKLFF. The chain is built from TRBV28 and TRBJ1-4, with 7 bases lining up with TRBD1. The CDR3 runs 14 residues. Trimming at V came to 6 bases and at J to 3 bases, leaving 4 bases not matched to a gene. Germline CDR1 reads MDHEN; CDR2 reads SYDVKM.